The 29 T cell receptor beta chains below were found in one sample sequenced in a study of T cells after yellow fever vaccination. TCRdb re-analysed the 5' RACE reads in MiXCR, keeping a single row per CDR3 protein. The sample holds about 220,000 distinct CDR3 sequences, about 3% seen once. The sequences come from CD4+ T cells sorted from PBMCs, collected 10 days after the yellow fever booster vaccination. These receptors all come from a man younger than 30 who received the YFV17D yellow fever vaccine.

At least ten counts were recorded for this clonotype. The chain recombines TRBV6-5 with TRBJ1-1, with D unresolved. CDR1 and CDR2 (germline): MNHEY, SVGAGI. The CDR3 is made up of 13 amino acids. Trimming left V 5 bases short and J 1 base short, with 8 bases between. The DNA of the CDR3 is TGTGCCAGCAGTCGTCTGGGGAACACTGAAGCTTTCTTT. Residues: CASSRLGNTEAFF.

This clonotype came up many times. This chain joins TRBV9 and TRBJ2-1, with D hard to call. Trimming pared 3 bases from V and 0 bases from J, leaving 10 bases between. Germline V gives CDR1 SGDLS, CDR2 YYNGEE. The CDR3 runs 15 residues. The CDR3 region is CASSAGPSSYNEQFF. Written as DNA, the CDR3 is TGTGCCAGCAGCGCTGGTCCAAGCTCCTACAATGAGCAGTTCTTC. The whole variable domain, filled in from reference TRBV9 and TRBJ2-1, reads DSGVTQTPKHLITATGQRVTLRCSPRSGDLSVYWYQQSLDQGLQFLIQYYNGEERAKGNILERFSAQQFPDLHSELNLSSLELGDSALYFCASSAGPSSYNEQFFGPGTRLTVL.

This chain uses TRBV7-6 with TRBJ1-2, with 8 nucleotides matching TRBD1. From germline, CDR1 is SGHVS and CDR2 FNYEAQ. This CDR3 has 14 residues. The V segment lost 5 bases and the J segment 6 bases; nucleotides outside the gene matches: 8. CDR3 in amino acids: CASSPRTGWDGYTF. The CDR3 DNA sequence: TGTGCCAGCAGCCCTAGGACAGGGTGGGATGGCTACACCTTC.

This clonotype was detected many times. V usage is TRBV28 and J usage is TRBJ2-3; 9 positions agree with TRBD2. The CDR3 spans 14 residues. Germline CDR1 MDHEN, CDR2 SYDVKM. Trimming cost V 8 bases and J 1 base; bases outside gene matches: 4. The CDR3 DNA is TGTGCCAGCGGTTCTAGCGGGGGCACAGATACGCAGTATTTT. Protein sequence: CASGSSGGTDTQYF.

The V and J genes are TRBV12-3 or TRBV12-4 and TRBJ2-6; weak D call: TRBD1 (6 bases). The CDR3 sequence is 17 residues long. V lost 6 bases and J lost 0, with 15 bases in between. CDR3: CASRNFTGSSGANVLTF. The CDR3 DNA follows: TGTGCCAGCAGAAATTTTACAGGGTCCTCTGGGGCCAACGTCCTGACTTTC.

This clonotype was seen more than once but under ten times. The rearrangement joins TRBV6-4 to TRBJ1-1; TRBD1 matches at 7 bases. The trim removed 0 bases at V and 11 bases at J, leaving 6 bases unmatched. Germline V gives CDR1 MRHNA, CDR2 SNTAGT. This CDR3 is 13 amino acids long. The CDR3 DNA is TGTGCCAGCAGTGACTCGGTGACAGGGCGCGCTTTCTTT. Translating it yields CASSDSVTGRAFF.

CDR3 loop: CSALTDRSGAQHF. Here the CDR3 DNA reads TGCAGTGCTCTTACGGACAGATCGGGGGCCCAGCATTTT. The chain is built from TRBV20-1 and TRBJ1-5; D might be TRBD1 (6 bases). In germline, CDR1 is DFQATT, CDR2 SNEGSKA (reference sequence). This CDR3 spans 13 amino acids. V lost 5 bases to trimming and J lost 11 bases, with 19 bases between them.

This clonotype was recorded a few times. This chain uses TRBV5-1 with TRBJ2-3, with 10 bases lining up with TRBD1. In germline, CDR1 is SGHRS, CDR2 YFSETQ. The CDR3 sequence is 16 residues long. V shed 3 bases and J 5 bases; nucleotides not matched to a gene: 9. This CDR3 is CASSSPGTGAGDTQYF. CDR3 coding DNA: TGCGCCAGCAGCTCCCCTGGGACAGGGGCGGGAGATACGCAGTATTTT.

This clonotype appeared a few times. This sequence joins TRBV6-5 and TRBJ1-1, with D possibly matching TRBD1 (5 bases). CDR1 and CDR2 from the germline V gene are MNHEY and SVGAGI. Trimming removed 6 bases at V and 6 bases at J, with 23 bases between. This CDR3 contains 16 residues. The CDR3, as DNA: TGTGCCAGCAGGAGGGGACCGGGGGGATCGCTCGCTGAAGCTTTCTTT. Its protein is CASRRGPGGSLAEAFF.

The CDR3 reads CSASWPNYNEQFF. The DNA of the CDR3 is TGCAGTGCTAGTTGGCCCAACTACAATGAGCAGTTCTTC. This sequence joins TRBV20-1 and TRBJ2-1; D is unclear. CDR1 is DFQATT, CDR2 SNEGSKA, per germline (reference sequence). V was clipped by 3 bases and J by 3 bases, with 9 bases between them. This CDR3 region has 13 residues.

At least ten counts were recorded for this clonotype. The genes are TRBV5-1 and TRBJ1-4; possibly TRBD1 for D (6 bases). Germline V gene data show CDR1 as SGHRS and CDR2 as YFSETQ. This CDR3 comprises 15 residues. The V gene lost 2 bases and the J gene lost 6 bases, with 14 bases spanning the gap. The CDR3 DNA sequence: TGCGCCAGCAGCTTCGGAGGGGGGTATGATGAAAAACTGTTTTTT. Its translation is CASSFGGGYDEKLFF.

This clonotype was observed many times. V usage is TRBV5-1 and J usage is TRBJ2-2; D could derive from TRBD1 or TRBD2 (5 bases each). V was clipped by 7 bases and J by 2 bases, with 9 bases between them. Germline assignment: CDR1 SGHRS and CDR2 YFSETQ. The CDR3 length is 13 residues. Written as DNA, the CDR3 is TGCGCCAGCGGGGGAGATAACACCGGGGAGCTGTTTTTT. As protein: CASGGDNTGELFF.

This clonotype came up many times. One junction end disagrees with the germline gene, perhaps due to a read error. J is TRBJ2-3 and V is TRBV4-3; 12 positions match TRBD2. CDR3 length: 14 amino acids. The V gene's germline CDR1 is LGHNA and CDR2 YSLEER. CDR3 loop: CASSQGTSGDTQYF. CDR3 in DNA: TGCGCCAGCAGTCAAGGGACTAGCGGGGATACGCAGTATTTT.

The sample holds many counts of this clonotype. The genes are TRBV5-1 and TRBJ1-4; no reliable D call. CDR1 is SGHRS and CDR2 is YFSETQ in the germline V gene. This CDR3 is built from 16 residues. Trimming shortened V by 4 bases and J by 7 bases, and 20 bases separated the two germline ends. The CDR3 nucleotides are TGCGCCAGCAGCATGGCCGCGGCGTCGGGTGGTGAAAAACTGTTTTTT. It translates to CASSMAAASGGEKLFF. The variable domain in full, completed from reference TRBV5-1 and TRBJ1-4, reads KAGVTQTPRYLIKTRGQQVTLSCSPISGHRSVSWYQQTPGQGLQFLFEYFSETQRNKGNFPGRFSGRQFSNSRSEMNVSTLELGDSALYLCASSMAAASGGEKLFFGSGTQLSVL.

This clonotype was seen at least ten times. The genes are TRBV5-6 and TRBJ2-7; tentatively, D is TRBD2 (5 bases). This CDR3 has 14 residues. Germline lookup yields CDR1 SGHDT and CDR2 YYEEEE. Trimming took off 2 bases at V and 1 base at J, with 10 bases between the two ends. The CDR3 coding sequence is TGTGCCAGCAGCTTCGGCTCGGGGTCCTACGAGCAGTACGTC. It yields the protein CASSFGSGSYEQYV.

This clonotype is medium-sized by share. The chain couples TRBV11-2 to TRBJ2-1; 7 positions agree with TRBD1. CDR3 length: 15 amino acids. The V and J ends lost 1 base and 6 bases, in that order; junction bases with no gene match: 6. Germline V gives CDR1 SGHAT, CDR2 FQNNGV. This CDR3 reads CASSLGWTGINEQFF. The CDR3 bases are TGTGCCAGCAGCTTAGGGTGGACAGGTATCAATGAGCAGTTCTTC.

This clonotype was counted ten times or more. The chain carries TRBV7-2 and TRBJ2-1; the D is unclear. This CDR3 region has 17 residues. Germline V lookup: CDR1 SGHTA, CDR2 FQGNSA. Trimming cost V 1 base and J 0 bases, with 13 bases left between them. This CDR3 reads CASSLVTQASSYNEQFF. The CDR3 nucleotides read TGTGCCAGCAGCTTAGTGACCCAAGCGAGCTCCTACAATGAGCAGTTCTTC.

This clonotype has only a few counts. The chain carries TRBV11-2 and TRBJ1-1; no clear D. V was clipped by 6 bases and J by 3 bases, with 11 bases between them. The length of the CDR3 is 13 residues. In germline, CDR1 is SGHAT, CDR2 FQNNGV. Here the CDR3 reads CASRRYVDTEAFF. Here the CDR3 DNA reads TGTGCCAGCAGACGCTACGTCGACACTGAAGCTTTCTTT.

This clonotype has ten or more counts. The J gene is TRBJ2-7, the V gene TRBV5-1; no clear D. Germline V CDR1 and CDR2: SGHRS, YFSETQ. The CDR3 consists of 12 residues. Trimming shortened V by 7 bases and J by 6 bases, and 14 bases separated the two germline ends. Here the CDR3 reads CASPRRNGEQYV. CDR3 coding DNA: TGCGCCAGCCCCCGGCGAAATGGCGAGCAGTACGTC.

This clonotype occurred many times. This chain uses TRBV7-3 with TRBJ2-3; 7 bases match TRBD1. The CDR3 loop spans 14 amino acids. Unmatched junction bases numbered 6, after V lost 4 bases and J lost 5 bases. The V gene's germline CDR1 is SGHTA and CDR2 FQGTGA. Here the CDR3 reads CASSSRGPGDTQYF. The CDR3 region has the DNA TGTGCCAGCAGCTCGAGGGGGCCTGGAGATACGCAGTATTTT.

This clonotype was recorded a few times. DNA for the CDR3: TGCGCCAGCAGCCCCGGGCAGCCTGGGAGCAATCAGCCCCAGCATTTT. Amino acid sequence: CASSPGQPGSNQPQHF. J is TRBJ1-5 and V is TRBV5-1, with D uncertain. Germline-derived CDR1 and CDR2 are SGHRS and YFSETQ. V lost 4 bases to trimming and J lost 1 base, with 15 bases between them. This CDR3 is 16 amino acids long.

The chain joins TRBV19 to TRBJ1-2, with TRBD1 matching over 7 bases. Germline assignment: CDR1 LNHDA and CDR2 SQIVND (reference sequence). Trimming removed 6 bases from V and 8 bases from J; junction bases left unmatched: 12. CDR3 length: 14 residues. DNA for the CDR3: TGTGCCAGTAGCCCTGGACAGGTTTTGTGGGGCTACACCTTC. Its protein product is CASSPGQVLWGYTF.

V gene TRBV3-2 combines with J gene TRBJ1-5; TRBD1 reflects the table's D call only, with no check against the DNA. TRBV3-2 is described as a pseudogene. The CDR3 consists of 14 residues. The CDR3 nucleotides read TGTGCCAGCAGCCAAGGGACAGGGCATCAGCCCCAGCATTTT. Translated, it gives CASSQGTGHQPQHF.

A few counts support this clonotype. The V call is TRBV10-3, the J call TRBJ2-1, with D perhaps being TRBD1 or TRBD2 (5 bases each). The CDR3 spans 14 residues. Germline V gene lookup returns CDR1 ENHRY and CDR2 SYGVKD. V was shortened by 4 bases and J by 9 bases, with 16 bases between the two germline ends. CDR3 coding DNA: TGTGCCATCAGTGTCGGGCCACGGGGCAGTGAGCAGTTCTTC. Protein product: CAISVGPRGSEQFF.

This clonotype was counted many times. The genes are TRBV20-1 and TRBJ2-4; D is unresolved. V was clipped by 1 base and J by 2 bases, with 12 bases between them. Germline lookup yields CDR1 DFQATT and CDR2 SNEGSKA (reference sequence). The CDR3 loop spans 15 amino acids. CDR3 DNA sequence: TGCAGTGCTAGAGCTAGAGGAGCCACCAAAAACATTCAGTACTTC. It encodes CSARARGATKNIQYF.

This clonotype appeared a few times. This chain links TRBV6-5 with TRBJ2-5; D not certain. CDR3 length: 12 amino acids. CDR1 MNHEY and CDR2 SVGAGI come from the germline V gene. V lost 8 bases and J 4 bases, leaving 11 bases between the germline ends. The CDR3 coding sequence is TGTGCCAGCGGGCCCGACCCAGAGACCCAGTACTTC. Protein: CASGPDPETQYF.

Here the CDR3 reads CSARVSTGGTSTDTQYF. The CDR3 nucleotides read TGCAGTGCTAGGGTCTCTACAGGGGGAACTAGCACAGATACGCAGTATTTT. The chain combines TRBV20-1 with TRBJ2-3; 8 bases map to TRBD1. CDR1 is DFQATT and CDR2 is SNEGSKA in the germline V gene (reference sequence). The CDR3 totals 17 residues. The V and J ends lost 3 bases and 0 bases, in that order; junction bases with no gene match: 11.

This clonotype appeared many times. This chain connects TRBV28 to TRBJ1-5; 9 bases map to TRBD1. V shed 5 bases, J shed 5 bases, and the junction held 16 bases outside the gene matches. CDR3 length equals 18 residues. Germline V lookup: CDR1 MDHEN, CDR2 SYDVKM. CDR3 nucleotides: TGTGCCAGCAGTGCCTACGGGACAGGGCCTTTCGGTCATCAGCCCCAGCATTTT. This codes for CASSAYGTGPFGHQPQHF.

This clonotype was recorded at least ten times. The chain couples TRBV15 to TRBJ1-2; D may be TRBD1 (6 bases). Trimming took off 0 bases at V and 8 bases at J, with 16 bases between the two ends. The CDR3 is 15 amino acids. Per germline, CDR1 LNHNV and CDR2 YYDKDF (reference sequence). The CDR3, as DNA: TGTGCCACCAGCAGAGATTATTTTCCAGGGGAGGGCTACACCTTC. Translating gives CATSRDYFPGEGYTF.